Following are 21 T cell receptor beta chains from one sample sequenced in a study of vaccination effects on CD4 cells after COVID-19. These receptors have no known antigen. A roughly ten-day culture period preceded the isolation of CD4+ T cells. Two-dose vaccination with either BNT162b2 or mRNA-1273 was given to the participants. Sequencing was performed with immunoSEQ multiplex PCR; in TCRdb, only in-frame clones are kept and a portion is missing. The sample consists of about 73,000 clones, roughly 73% of them appearing once. This specimen was CD4+ T cells from PBMCs cultured without peptide, taken after COVID-19 vaccination. The source of these receptors is a human donor who received a COVID-19 vaccine.

The rearrangement links TRBV2 to TRBJ1-6; D unclear. V was pared by 7 bases and J by 15 bases, with 13 bases between. Looked up from germline, CDR1 is SNHLY and CDR2 is FYNNEI. The CDR3 is 11 residues long. CDR3 bases: TGTGCCAGCACACCCCGTTCTGACCTCCACTTT. It is translated as CASTPRSDLHF.

This chain uses TRBV7-2 with TRBJ1-6; no definite D call. Trimming shortened V by 2 bases and J by 6 bases, and 11 bases separated the two germline ends. Germline CDR1 and CDR2: SGHTA and FQGNSA. The CDR3 contains 15 residues. The CDR3 region has the DNA TGTGCCAGCAGCTTATCGGCAGGAACTAATTCACCCCTCCACTTT. It specifies CASSLSAGTNSPLHF.

This clone was counted only a few times. The chain couples TRBV7-6 to TRBJ2-2; the match to TRBD1 covers 9 bases. After removal of 2 bases from V and 3 bases from J, the junction contained 7 bases not matched to a gene. Germline lookup yields CDR1 SGHVS and CDR2 FNYEAQ. The CDR3 is 17 residues long. The CDR3: CASSLYRRDRDTGELFF. The DNA of the CDR3 is TGTGCCAGCAGCTTATATCGCAGGGACAGGGACACCGGGGAGCTGTTTTTT.

CDR3 region: CASSLDRGQGGELFF. CDR3 bases: TGCGCCAGCAGCCTGGACAGGGGGCAGGGCGGGGAGCTGTTTTTT. The rearrangement links TRBV5-1 to TRBJ2-2, with 11 nucleotides matching TRBD1. Germline loops: CDR1 SGHRS, CDR2 YFSETQ. V was clipped by 4 bases and J by 7 bases; unmatched bases: 6. This CDR3 region has 15 residues. Complete variable domain (other parts from reference TRBV5-1 and TRBJ2-2): KAGVTQTPRYLIKTRGQQVTLSCSPISGHRSVSWYQQTPGQGLQFLFEYFSETQRNKGNFPGRFSGRQFSNSRSEMNVSTLELGDSALYLCASSLDRGQGGELFFGEGSRLTVL.

This clone was counted only a few times. The chain uses TRBV12-3 or TRBV12-4 and TRBJ2-5; D may be TRBD2 (7 bases). This CDR3 spans 13 amino acids. V was cut by 6 bases and J by 5 bases, with 13 bases left in between. As DNA, the CDR3 is TGTGCCAGCAGGTGGGGGGGCATGGAGACCCAGTACTTC. Protein: CASRWGGMETQYF.

This clone has more than one count but fewer than ten. The chain recombines TRBV18 with TRBJ1-1; D is ambiguous. The CDR3 has 16 amino acids. The V gene's germline CDR1 is KGHSH and CDR2 LQKENI. V lost 3 bases and J 3 bases, leaving 17 bases between the germline ends. In DNA form, the CDR3 reads TGTGCCAGCTCACCTGCGGCGGCCGGGTATGACACTGAAGCTTTCTTT. Translation gives CASSPAAAGYDTEAFF.

This chain links TRBV7-9 with TRBJ1-1, with 8 bases lining up with TRBD1. Germline V gives CDR1 SEHNR, CDR2 FQNEAQ (reference sequence). The CDR3 length is 13 residues. Germline trimming cut 5 bases from V and 3 bases from J; bases unmatched to any gene: 2. The CDR3 sequence is CASSKTGDTEAFF. For the CDR3, the DNA is TGTGCCAGCAGCAAGACAGGGGACACTGAAGCTTTCTTT.

The chain uses TRBV2 and TRBJ2-7; D is ambiguous. CDR1 SNHLY and CDR2 FYNNEI come from the germline V gene. The V and J ends lost 9 bases and 4 bases respectively, with 10 bases between them. The CDR3 runs to 11 residues. The CDR3 sequence: CASKGAYEQYV. In DNA form, the CDR3 reads TGTGCCAGTAAAGGTGCGTACGAGCAGTACGTC.

The chain employs TRBV6-5 and TRBJ2-5; 10 nucleotides line up with TRBD1. The ends lost 7 bases at V and 4 bases at J; junction bases unmatched: 9. This CDR3 is 15 amino acids long. Germline V gene sequence: CDR1 MNHEY, CDR2 SVGAGI. The CDR3 here is CASMRAGTGAETQYF. The CDR3 DNA reads TGTGCCAGCATGCGAGCCGGGACAGGGGCAGAGACCCAGTACTTC.

The rearrangement joins TRBV7-2 to TRBJ2-1, with D hard to call. Looked up from germline, CDR1 is SGHTA and CDR2 is FQGNSA. Trimming took off 2 bases at V and 7 bases at J, with 9 bases between the two ends. This CDR3 is 13 amino acids long. The CDR3 DNA reads TGTGCCAGCAGCTTACCTCAGTGGAATGAGCAGTTCTTC. Its translation is CASSLPQWNEQFF. Using reference TRBV7-2 and TRBJ2-1 for the parts outside the CDR3, the full variable domain is GAGVSQSPSNKVTEKGKDVELRCDPISGHTALYWYRQSLGQGLEFLIYFQGNSAPDKSGLPSDRFSAERTGGSVSTLTIQRTQQEDSAVYLCASSLPQWNEQFFGPGTRLTVL.

This chain connects TRBV11-2 to TRBJ2-5; no definite D call. Germline V gene data show CDR1 as SGHAT and CDR2 as FQNNGV. The CDR3 covers 14 residues. V dropped 0 bases and J dropped 6 bases, with 11 bases sitting between them. CDR3 sequence: CASSLEWAEKTQYF. As DNA, the CDR3 is TGTGCCAGCAGCTTAGAATGGGCAGAAAAGACCCAGTACTTC.

This chain connects TRBV24-1 to TRBJ2-3; D possibly uses TRBD1 or TRBD2 (5 bases each). This CDR3 contains 17 residues. V lost 5 bases, J lost 6 bases, and 23 bases lay in between. Germline V lookup: CDR1 KGHDR, CDR2 SFDVKD. The CDR3 reads CATSASLVGPGEDTQYF. The DNA of the CDR3 is TGTGCCACCAGTGCCAGCCTGGTGGGGCCCGGGGAGGATACGCAGTATTTT.

The chain employs TRBV29-1 and TRBJ1-2, with D uncertain. The CDR3 extends over 13 amino acids. Germline CDR1 and CDR2: SQVTM and ANQGSEA. V shed 5 bases and J shed 3 bases, with 13 bases lying between them. The CDR3 region is CSVPRGADYGYTF. As DNA, the CDR3 is TGCAGCGTTCCCCGGGGAGCGGACTATGGCTACACCTTC.

CDR3 in DNA: TGTGCCAGCAGCCCCCTCCTAGCGGGGGGCTCAGAGACCCAGTACTTC. This codes for CASSPLLAGGSETQYF. The chain recombines TRBV3-1 (or the pseudogene TRBV3-2) with TRBJ2-5; 11 positions match TRBD2. The J segment lost 4 bases and the V segment lost 4 bases, leaving 8 bases of the junction unmatched. This CDR3 has 16 residues. Germline CDR1 LGHDT, CDR2 YNNKEL (reference sequence).

The gene calls are TRBV5-1 and TRBJ2-1, with D possibly matching TRBD2 (5 bases). V was cut by 1 base and J by 0 bases, with 17 bases left in between. The CDR3 has 18 residues. In germline, CDR1 is SGHRS, CDR2 YFSETQ. CDR3 region: CASSLSPPTTSSYNEQFF. The DNA for the CDR3 is TGCGCCAGCAGCTTGTCTCCTCCGACTACAAGCTCCTACAATGAGCAGTTCTTC.

This clone was counted a few times. The rearrangement links TRBV12-3 or TRBV12-4 to TRBJ1-1; D is unresolved. This CDR3 has 12 residues. V shed 6 bases and J shed 5 bases, with 10 bases lying between them. CDR3 amino acids: CASSPGRTEAFF. The CDR3 coding sequence is TGTGCCAGCAGCCCCGGGAGAACTGAAGCTTTCTTT.

In this sample, this clone turned up a few times. The chain uses TRBV24-1 and TRBJ1-2; tentative D call: TRBD1 (5 bases). CDR1 and CDR2 from the germline V gene are KGHDR and SFDVKD. The CDR3 covers 16 residues. The germline V and J ends were trimmed by 4 bases and 4 bases, with 18 bases remaining between them. The chain's CDR3 is CATSESGTEDIYGYTF. For the CDR3, the DNA is TGTGCCACCAGTGAATCCGGGACGGAAGACATCTATGGCTACACCTTC.

The chain is built from TRBV12-5 and TRBJ1-3; 8 positions agree with TRBD1. Germline CDR1 reads LGHNT; CDR2 reads FRNRAP. With V trimmed by 5 bases and J by 0 bases, 9 bases remained unmatched. The CDR3 is made up of 17 amino acids. CDR3 in amino acids: CASGPGTGTASGNTIYF. CDR3 in DNA: TGTGCTAGTGGTCCCGGGACAGGTACTGCCTCTGGAAACACCATATATTTT.

The chain recombines TRBV7-2 with TRBJ2-3; 10 nucleotides agree with TRBD2. Per the germline V gene, CDR1 is SGHTA and CDR2 is FQGNSA. V lost 4 bases to trimming and J lost 6 bases; unmatched junction nucleotides: 7. The CDR3 extends over 15 amino acids. The CDR3 nucleotides read TGTGCCAGCAGCTACTCCGGGACTAGCGCGGATACGCAGTATTTT. Protein: CASSYSGTSADTQYF.

V gene TRBV3-1 (or the pseudogene TRBV3-2) combines with J gene TRBJ1-3; the D is unclear. Germline V gives CDR1 LGHDT, CDR2 YNNKEL (reference sequence). The CDR3 length is 14 residues. Trimming took 1 base from V and 0 from J, leaving 4 bases between them. This CDR3 is CASSQGFSGNTIYF. CDR3 in DNA: TGTGCCAGCAGCCAAGGTTTCTCTGGAAACACCATATATTTT.

The chain carries TRBV19 and TRBJ2-6; no firm D call. The CDR3 has 19 residues. The V end lost 8 bases, the J end lost 2 bases, and 25 bases lay between the germline ends. The germline gives CDR1 LNHDA, CDR2 SQIVND (reference sequence). Here the CDR3 reads CASRRDTGLLMTGANVLTF. The CDR3 bases are TGTGCCAGTCGCCGCGACACCGGGCTTTTAATGACTGGGGCCAACGTCCTGACTTTC.